This TCR beta chain is from a study of blood T cell repertoires in COVID-19. The wider study: There were acute and convalescent COVID-19 samples, and they came from the United States, Italy and Spain. T cells, B-cell-depleted T cells, or PBMCs provided the cDNA or gDNA that served as material.

The length of the CDR3 is 15 residues. Deletions cut 1 base from V and 0 bases from J, with 9 bases between. Per the germline V gene, CDR1 is LGHNA and CDR2 is YSLEER. In the original processing: Nucleated cell counts were estimated from reference gene primer amplification. Assay: immunoSEQ multiplex PCR; the TCRdb copy retains only in-frame clones and omits some. V, J and clone size are taken as reported in that table, and D and trimming were inferred from the DNA itself. The sample lists about 220,000 clones; more than 70% were seen once. Sequenced sample: peripheral blood. The clonotype comes from a woman of 80 years or more with acute or convalescent COVID-19. This chain joins TRBV4-3 and TRBJ1-1; D remains unclear. The CDR3 DNA sequence: TGCGCCAGCAGCCAAGGGCTTCAAATGAACACTGAAGCTTTCTTT. It translates to CASSQGLQMNTEAFF.